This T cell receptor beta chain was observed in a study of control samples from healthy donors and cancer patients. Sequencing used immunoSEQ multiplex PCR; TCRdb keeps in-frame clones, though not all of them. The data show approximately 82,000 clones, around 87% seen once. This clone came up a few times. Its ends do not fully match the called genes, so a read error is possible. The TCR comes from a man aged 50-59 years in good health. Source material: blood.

The CDR3 spells CASGYNPQHF. CDR3 DNA: TGTGCCAGCGGTTACAACCCCCAGCATTTT. V is TRBV6-5 and J is TRBJ1-5; no clear D gene. This CDR3 has 10 amino acids. Per the germline V gene, CDR1 is MNHEY and CDR2 is SVGAGI.